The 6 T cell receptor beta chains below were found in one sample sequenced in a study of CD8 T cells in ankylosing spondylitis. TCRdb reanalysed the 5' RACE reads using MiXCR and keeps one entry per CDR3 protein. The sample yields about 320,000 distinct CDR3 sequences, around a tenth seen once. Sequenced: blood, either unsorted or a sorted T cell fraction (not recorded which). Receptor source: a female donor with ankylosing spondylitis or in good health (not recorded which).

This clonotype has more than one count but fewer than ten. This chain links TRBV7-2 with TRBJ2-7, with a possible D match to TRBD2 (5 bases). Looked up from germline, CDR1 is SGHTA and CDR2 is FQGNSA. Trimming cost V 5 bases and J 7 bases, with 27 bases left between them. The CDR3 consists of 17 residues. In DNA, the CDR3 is TGTGCCAGCAGCCCCGAAACAAAAATGGAACTACCGGGGGAGCAGTACTTC. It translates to CASSPETKMELPGEQYF. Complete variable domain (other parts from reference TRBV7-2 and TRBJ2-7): GAGVSQSPSNKVTEKGKDVELRCDPISGHTALYWYRQSLGQGLEFLIYFQGNSAPDKSGLPSDRFSAERTGGSVSTLTIQRTQQEDSAVYLCASSPETKMELPGEQYFGPGTRLTVT.

CDR3 in amino acids: CASSPRDREAFF. In DNA, the CDR3 is TGTGCCAGCAGCCCACGGGACAGGGAAGCTTTCTTT. The chain is built from TRBV5-6 and TRBJ1-1; 8 bases match TRBD1. There are 12 residues in the CDR3. Trimming took 4 bases from V and 8 from J; bases not matched to a gene: 4. Germline V lookup: CDR1 SGHDT, CDR2 YYEEEE.

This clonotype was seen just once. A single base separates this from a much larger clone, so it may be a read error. CDR3 in amino acids: CASWGQGNTEAFF. The CDR3 bases are TGTGCCAGCTGGGGACAGGGGAACACTGAAGCTTTCTTT. The V call is TRBV11-2, the J call TRBJ1-1; 9 positions match TRBD1. From germline, CDR1 is SGHAT and CDR2 FQNNGV. The CDR3 loop spans 13 amino acids. The junction had 2 bases not matched to a gene; V was cut back by 8 bases and J by 1 base.

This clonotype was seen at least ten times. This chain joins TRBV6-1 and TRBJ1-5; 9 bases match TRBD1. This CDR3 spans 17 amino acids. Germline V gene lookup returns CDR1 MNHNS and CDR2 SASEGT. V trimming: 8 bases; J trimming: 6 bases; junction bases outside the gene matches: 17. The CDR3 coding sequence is TGTGCCAGCTCCCCGGGACAGGGCACCTCCTACAGTCAGCCCCAGCATTTT. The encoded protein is CASSPGQGTSYSQPQHF.

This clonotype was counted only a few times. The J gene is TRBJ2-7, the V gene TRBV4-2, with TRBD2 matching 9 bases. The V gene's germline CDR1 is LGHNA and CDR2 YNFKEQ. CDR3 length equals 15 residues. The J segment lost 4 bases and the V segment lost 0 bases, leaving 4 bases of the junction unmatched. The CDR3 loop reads CASSQDPAGGYEQYF. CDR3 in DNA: TGTGCCAGCAGCCAAGATCCAGCGGGAGGATACGAGCAGTACTTC.

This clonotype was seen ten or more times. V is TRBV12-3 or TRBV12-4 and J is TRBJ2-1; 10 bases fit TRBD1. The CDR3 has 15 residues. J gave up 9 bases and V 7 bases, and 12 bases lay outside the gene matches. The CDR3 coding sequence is TGTGCCAGCAACTCCCCCGGGACAGGGGCAAGTGAGCAGTTCTTC. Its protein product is CASNSPGTGASEQFF.